The 29 T cell receptor beta chains listed next were all sequenced from one sample in a study of CD8 T cells in ankylosing spondylitis (dated 2017 in TCRdb). No antigens are known for them. Library creation used 5' RACE. Sequenced using an Illumina HiSeq 2500. TCRdb applied fastp at Q25 and MiXCR to the public reads, then kept only in-frame beta chains. Here each entry gathers all rows of one CDR3 protein and keeps the most common genes and DNA. In all, the sample holds 750,000 to 850,000 distinct CDR3 sequences, and roughly 10% of those were seen once. Approximately 0.5% of the sample is taken by the ten largest. The paper's findings and limits, for the study overall: A TCR beta motif of about 8 highly homologous amino acid variants appeared characteristic of blood from ankylosing spondylitis patients.

The material sequenced was blood, either unsorted or a sorted T cell fraction (not recorded which). These receptors all come from a male donor with ankylosing spondylitis.

This chain uses TRBV20-1 with TRBJ2-7; no definite D call. Trimming left V 6 bases short and J 4 bases short, with 13 bases between. The CDR3 runs 12 residues. Germline loops: CDR1 DFQATT, CDR2 SNEGSKA (reference sequence). CDR3 in DNA: TGCAGTGCCATCTCAGACCCGTACGAGCAGTACTTC. Its translation: CSAISDPYEQYF.

This clonotype was seen more than once but under ten times. The chain employs TRBV20-1 and TRBJ2-7; a possible D gene is TRBD2 (6 bases). Germline V lookup: CDR1 DFQATT, CDR2 SNEGSKA (reference sequence). The V end was cut by 5 bases, the J end by 6 bases, with 14 bases between. The CDR3 length is 12 residues. CDR3 in amino acids: CSARRRGFEQYF. Written as DNA, the CDR3 is TGCAGTGCTCGACGGAGGGGATTCGAGCAGTACTTC.

This CDR3 is CASSLGLAGGLITDTQYF. The DNA of the CDR3 is TGTGCCAGCAGCCTAGGACTAGCGGGAGGATTAATCACAGATACGCAGTATTTT. The rearrangement links TRBV11-2 to TRBJ2-3; 14 nucleotides match TRBD2. V lost 5 bases to trimming and J lost 2 bases; unmatched junction nucleotides: 9. This CDR3 region has 18 residues. Germline lookup yields CDR1 SGHAT and CDR2 FQNNGV.

The V gene is TRBV5-6, the J gene TRBJ2-6; D call uncertain. The V gene lost 0 bases and the J gene lost 4 bases, with 5 bases spanning the gap. CDR3 size: 14 residues. Germline lookup yields CDR1 SGHDT and CDR2 YYEEEE. The CDR3 loop is CASSLGMGANVLTF. CDR3 DNA: TGTGCCAGCAGCTTGGGCATGGGGGCCAACGTCCTGACTTTC.

This clonotype came up many times. The rearrangement joins TRBV4-3 to TRBJ2-3, with 8 bases that match TRBD1. Germline V gives CDR1 LGHNA, CDR2 YSLEER. This CDR3 contains 15 residues. J was trimmed by 1 base and V by 1 base; bases with no gene match: 1. This CDR3 reads CASSQGGQGTDTQYF. CDR3 DNA sequence: TGCGCCAGCAGCCAAGGGGGACAGGGCACAGATACGCAGTATTTT.

This clonotype appeared a few times. The rearrangement joins TRBV5-1 to TRBJ2-7; D remains ambiguous. Looked up from germline, CDR1 is SGHRS and CDR2 is YFSETQ. The CDR3 runs to 14 residues. With 1 base removed from V and 2 bases from J, the gap between germline ends came to 10 bases. CDR3 protein: CASSLRTDTYEQYF. The DNA for the CDR3 is TGCGCCAGCAGCTTGCGCACCGATACCTACGAGCAGTACTTC.

The CDR3 region is CASSRPSTEAFF. The DNA of the CDR3 is TGTGCCAGCAGCCGGCCCAGCACTGAAGCTTTCTTT. This chain uses TRBV6-5 with TRBJ1-1, with no clear D. Trimming pared 6 bases from V and 4 bases from J, leaving 9 bases between. The germline gives CDR1 MNHEY, CDR2 SVGAGI. The length of the CDR3 is 12 residues.

This clonotype was detected a few times. The rearrangement links TRBV6-2 or TRBV6-3 to TRBJ2-1, with 9 bases lining up with TRBD1. Trimming cost V 1 base and J 0 bases; bases outside gene matches: 10. Germline CDR1 MNHEY, CDR2 SVGEGT. The CDR3 is 19 amino acids. CDR3 region: CASSYWDRAGFGSYNEQFF. CDR3 nucleotide sequence: TGTGCCAGCAGTTACTGGGACAGGGCGGGGTTCGGCTCCTACAATGAGCAGTTCTTC.

Only a few counts were recorded for this clonotype. The V and J genes are TRBV20-1 and TRBJ2-7; 7 bases agree with TRBD1. Germline V lookup: CDR1 DFQATT, CDR2 SNEGSKA (reference sequence). The CDR3 length is 14 residues. With 0 bases clipped from V and 2 bases from J, the junction kept 4 bases outside the gene matches. The CDR3 is CSARDPRGTYEQYF. The CDR3, as DNA: TGCAGTGCTAGAGATCCCAGGGGGACCTACGAGCAGTACTTC.

In this sample, this clonotype turned up many times. The chain links TRBV20-1 to TRBJ2-5; 7 nucleotides align to TRBD2. Looked up from germline, CDR1 is DFQATT and CDR2 is SNEGSKA (reference sequence). The CDR3 is 11 amino acids. V trimming: 8 bases; J trimming: 7 bases; junction bases outside the gene matches: 7. The CDR3 DNA sequence: TGCAGTCCAACTAGCGTTGGGACCCAGTACTTC. This translates into CSPTSVGTQYF.

This clonotype has a handful of counts. The chain recombines TRBV7-2 with TRBJ1-1; D is ambiguous. The CDR3 runs to 14 residues. V was pared by 11 bases and J by 0 bases, with 16 bases between. Germline-derived CDR1 and CDR2 are SGHTA and FQGNSA. The CDR3 coding sequence is TGTGCCGAAAGTGGATCCGTTATGAACACTGAAGCTTTCTTT. This gives the protein CAESGSVMNTEAFF.

The chain uses TRBV20-1 and TRBJ2-5; D is unclear. This CDR3 spans 13 amino acids. Germline-derived CDR1 and CDR2 are DFQATT and SNEGSKA (reference sequence). V dropped 6 bases and J dropped 0 bases, with 11 bases sitting between them. The CDR3, as DNA: TGCAGTGCAACCCCCCCCTACCAAGAGACCCAGTACTTC. Protein product: CSATPPYQETQYF.

This clonotype was recorded a few times. The chain carries TRBV7-2 and TRBJ2-3, with TRBD2 matching over 8 bases. The V gene's germline CDR1 is SGHTA and CDR2 FQGNSA. The CDR3 length is 14 residues. V lost 10 bases, J lost 4 bases, and 10 bases stayed unmatched. The CDR3 region is CATSRGGGSDTQYF. CDR3 coding DNA: TGTGCCACCAGTCGGGGCGGGGGGTCAGATACGCAGTATTTT.

This clonotype was counted a few times. This chain links TRBV20-1 with TRBJ2-3, with TRBD2 matching 10 bases. Germline V gene data show CDR1 as DFQATT and CDR2 as SNEGSKA (reference sequence). V shed 0 bases, J shed 2 bases, and the junction held 5 bases outside the gene matches. This CDR3 comprises 16 residues. The CDR3 sequence is CSAREPLAGVTDTQYF. DNA for the CDR3: TGCAGTGCTAGAGAACCCCTAGCGGGAGTCACAGATACGCAGTATTTT.

In its sample, this clonotype was seen a few times. The rearrangement links TRBV5-1 to TRBJ1-2; D remains ambiguous. The CDR3 runs 14 residues. V was shortened by 1 base and J by 3 bases, with 10 bases between the two germline ends. Germline V gene sequence: CDR1 SGHRS, CDR2 YFSETQ. CDR3 nucleotides: TGCGCCAGCAGCTTGAAGGCAGAGGACTATGGCTACACCTTC. It translates to CASSLKAEDYGYTF.

The chain is built from TRBV28 and TRBJ2-7; TRBD1 matches 7 bases. The CDR3 is 15 residues long. Losses at the gene ends were 7 bases for V and 2 bases for J; bases not matched to a gene: 11. Germline values: CDR1 MDHEN, CDR2 SYDVKM. The CDR3 DNA follows: TGTGCCAGCAACGCTCAGGGACAGTCGGCCTACGAGCAGTACTTC. Translated, it gives CASNAQGQSAYEQYF.

The chain carries TRBV7-9 and TRBJ2-7; 8 bases line up with TRBD1. After removal of 0 bases from V and 5 bases from J, the junction contained 9 bases not matched to a gene. The CDR3 covers 16 residues. The germline gives CDR1 SEHNR, CDR2 FQNEAQ (reference sequence). The CDR3 DNA reads as TGTGCCAGCAGCTTAGCGCAGGGGGCAAAAGAGGACGAGCAGTACTTC. Translated, it gives CASSLAQGAKEDEQYF.

The CDR3 here is CAIRDRGNEQYF. CDR3 coding DNA: TGTGCCATCAGGGACAGGGGGAACGAGCAGTACTTC. The rearrangement joins TRBV10-3 to TRBJ2-7; 10 bases line up with TRBD1. V trimming: 6 bases; J trimming: 5 bases; junction bases outside the gene matches: 1. This CDR3 has 12 residues. Looked up from germline, CDR1 is ENHRY and CDR2 is SYGVKD.

V usage is TRBV5-1 and J usage is TRBJ1-2; tentative D call: TRBD1 (6 bases). The ends were cut back, 4 bases at V and 3 bases at J, with 13 bases in the middle. The CDR3 covers 14 residues. Germline V gene sequence: CDR1 SGHRS, CDR2 YFSETQ. CDR3 region: CASSQWTVDYGYTF. The CDR3 DNA sequence: TGCGCCAGCAGCCAATGGACAGTAGACTATGGCTACACCTTC.

This clonotype was seen more than once but under ten times. The CDR3, as DNA: TGTGCCAGCAGTTTATTTCAACAGGGCTCCTACGAGCAGTACTTC. Translation gives CASSLFQQGSYEQYF. V is TRBV28 and J is TRBJ2-7, with D possibly being TRBD1 (6 bases). The CDR3 has 15 residues. The germline CDR1 and CDR2 sequences are MDHEN and SYDVKM. Trimming removed 1 base from V and 0 bases from J, with 10 bases in between. Together with reference TRBV28 and TRBJ2-7, the CDR3 gives the full variable domain: DVKVTQSSRYLVKRTGEKVFLECVQDMDHENMFWYRQDPGLGLRLIYFSYDVKMKEKGDIPEGYSVSREKKERFSLILESASTNQTSMYLCASSLFQQGSYEQYFGPGTRLTVT.

This clonotype was seen more than once but under ten times. This chain links TRBV12-3 or TRBV12-4 with TRBJ2-1; no reliable D call. V shed 1 base and J shed 6 bases, with 7 bases lying between them. The CDR3 extends over 13 amino acids. The CDR3 loop reads CASSLVAANEQFF. The CDR3 DNA reads as TGTGCCAGCAGTTTAGTGGCAGCCAATGAGCAGTTCTTC.

The chain couples TRBV6-1 to TRBJ2-5; D remains ambiguous. The germline V and J ends were trimmed by 5 bases and 2 bases, with 12 bases remaining between them. From germline, CDR1 is MNHNS and CDR2 SASEGT. CDR3 size: 14 residues. CDR3 protein: CASSIGAEQETQYF. DNA of the CDR3: TGTGCCAGCAGTATCGGAGCAGAACAAGAGACCCAGTACTTC.

Ten or more counts support this clonotype. V gene TRBV5-5 combines with J gene TRBJ2-2, with D unclear. The V gene's germline CDR1 is SGHKS and CDR2 YYEKEE (reference sequence). V lost 1 base, J lost 6 bases, and 4 bases lay in between. This CDR3 contains 12 residues. The DNA of the CDR3 is TGTGCCAGCAGCTTGCCCCCCGGGGAGCTGTTTTTT. Residues: CASSLPPGELFF.

This sequence joins TRBV20-1 and TRBJ2-4; TRBD2 aligns across 7 bases. Unmatched junction bases numbered 6, after V lost 3 bases and J lost 1 base. The length of the CDR3 is 15 residues. Germline V lookup: CDR1 DFQATT, CDR2 SNEGSKA (reference sequence). The CDR3 DNA follows: TGCAGTGCTAGGCGCAGGGAGGGGGCCAAAAACATTCAGTACTTC. This translates into CSARRREGAKNIQYF.

In its sample, this clonotype was seen a few times. The chain carries TRBV5-1 and TRBJ1-1; D is possibly TRBD1 (5 bases). Germline-derived CDR1 and CDR2 are SGHRS and YFSETQ. The CDR3 consists of 14 residues. V lost 0 bases to trimming and J lost 6 bases, with 12 bases between them. CDR3 sequence: CASSLAQGVAEAFF. The DNA for the CDR3 is TGCGCCAGCAGCTTGGCCCAGGGAGTGGCTGAAGCTTTCTTT.

The chain couples TRBV4-3 to TRBJ2-3, with TRBD2 matching over 7 bases. Germline-derived CDR1 and CDR2 are LGHNA and YSLEER. Trimming cost V 0 bases and J 2 bases; bases outside gene matches: 5. The CDR3 sequence is 16 residues long. The CDR3 loop reads CASSQDWGGPTDTQYF. In DNA form, the CDR3 reads TGCGCCAGCAGCCAAGATTGGGGAGGGCCCACAGATACGCAGTATTTT.

This clonotype came up many times. In DNA form, the CDR3 reads TGTGCCAGCAGCATCGGGACAGGGCTGGAAAAGACCCAGTACTTC. Translated, it gives CASSIGTGLEKTQYF. The gene calls are TRBV21-1 and TRBJ2-5; TRBD1, as called in the table, went unchecked against the DNA. TRBV21-1 is described as a pseudogene. The CDR3 is 15 amino acids.

The V gene is TRBV5-1, the J gene TRBJ1-4; 9 bases are a match to TRBD1. The V gene's germline CDR1 is SGHRS and CDR2 YFSETQ. V shed 2 bases and J 7 bases; nucleotides not matched to a gene: 18. The CDR3 length is 19 residues. The CDR3 DNA reads as TGCGCCAGCAGCTTAGTTCCCACACAGGGGGCTATGATAGGTGAAAAACTGTTTTTT. Translating gives CASSLVPTQGAMIGEKLFF.

Many counts were recorded for this clonotype. This chain uses TRBV29-1 with TRBJ1-2, with D possibly matching TRBD1 (5 bases). With 5 bases removed from V and 0 bases from J, the gap between germline ends came to 7 bases. The CDR3 loop spans 12 amino acids. Germline lookup yields CDR1 SQVTM and CDR2 ANQGSEA. CDR3 in DNA: TGCAGCGTTTTGACAGCTAACTATGGCTACACCTTC. Encoded protein: CSVLTANYGYTF.